This passage covers 20 T cell receptor beta chains from one sample sequenced in a study of blood T cell repertoires in COVID-19. Clones were sequenced by immunoSEQ multiplex PCR, and TCRdb holds only the in-frame ones, with some missing. This table has some 100,000 clones, around 94% appearing once. The sequencing sample was made of peripheral blood. These receptors all stem from a man between 45 and 60 years old with active COVID-19.

The V gene is TRBV27, the J gene TRBJ1-2, with TRBD1 matching 7 bases. Germline-derived CDR1 and CDR2 are MNHEY and SMNVEV (reference sequence). The CDR3 is 16 residues long. With 6 bases clipped from V and 0 bases from J, the junction kept 10 bases outside the gene matches. The CDR3 sequence: CASSLKPGQSNYGYTF. CDR3 in DNA: TGTGCCAGCAGCTTAAAACCGGGACAGTCTAACTATGGCTACACCTTC.

J is TRBJ2-7 and V is TRBV27, with 13 bases that match TRBD2. The CDR3 contains 17 residues. V shed 5 bases, J shed 0 bases, and the junction held 7 bases outside the gene matches. Per germline, CDR1 MNHEY and CDR2 SMNVEV (reference sequence). Written as DNA, the CDR3 is TGTGCCAGCAGTCCGGGACTAGCGGGACCAAGCTCCTACGAGCAGTACTTC. It codes for CASSPGLAGPSSYEQYF.

V is TRBV10-2 and J is TRBJ2-2; 8 bases map to TRBD2. Trimming cost V 5 bases and J 3 bases; bases outside gene matches: 5. The CDR3 consists of 15 residues. CDR1 and CDR2 (germline): WSHSY, SAAADI. CDR3 sequence (DNA): TGCGCCAGCAGTAGCGGGAGAAGGGACACCGGGGAGCTGTTTTTT. It specifies CASSSGRRDTGELFF.

The rearrangement uses TRBV9 and TRBJ1-1, with 10 bases aligning to TRBD1. The V gene's germline CDR1 is SGDLS and CDR2 YYNGEE. The J segment lost 4 bases and the V segment lost 0 bases, leaving 3 bases of the junction unmatched. The CDR3 consists of 15 residues. CDR3 region: CASSVGGQGSTEAFF. For the CDR3, the DNA is TGTGCCAGCAGCGTAGGGGGACAGGGGAGCACTGAAGCTTTCTTT.

The chain recombines TRBV28 with TRBJ1-1; perhaps TRBD1 as D (6 bases). The V end was cut by 3 bases, the J end by 8 bases, with 19 bases between. The CDR3 covers 15 residues. CDR1 and CDR2 (germline): MDHEN, SYDVKM. CDR3 sequence (DNA): TGTGCCAGCAGTTTGTCAGTGGGGACAAGCGGAGAAGCTTTCTTT. Its translation is CASSLSVGTSGEAFF.

The rearrangement joins TRBV6-5 to TRBJ1-1, with D tentatively TRBD1 (5 bases). The V end was cut by 8 bases, the J end by 5 bases, with 18 bases between. This CDR3 spans 14 amino acids. Germline V CDR1 and CDR2: MNHEY, SVGAGI. CDR3 loop: CASVGGGSRTEAFF. In DNA, the CDR3 is TGTGCCAGCGTCGGCGGGGGGAGTAGGACTGAAGCTTTCTTT.

In nucleotides, the CDR3 is TGTGCCAGCAGTTTATCTGGGACTAGCGGAGTCAGCACAGATACGCAGTATTTT. Amino acids: CASSLSGTSGVSTDTQYF. The genes are TRBV28 and TRBJ2-3; TRBD2 matches at 11 bases. Germline trimming cut 1 base from V and 0 bases from J; bases unmatched to any gene: 6. The CDR3 spans 18 residues. Germline V gene data show CDR1 as MDHEN and CDR2 as SYDVKM.

This chain uses TRBV6-5 with TRBJ2-1, with 16 bases that match TRBD2. CDR1 MNHEY and CDR2 SVGAGI come from the germline V gene. The CDR3 loop spans 15 amino acids. V lost 6 bases, J lost 9 bases, and 5 bases stayed unmatched. CDR3 coding DNA: TGTGCCAGCAGGACCGGGACTAGCGGGAGGGGTGAGCAGTTCTTC. Its protein product is CASRTGTSGRGEQFF.

The chain employs TRBV2 and TRBJ1-6; D perhaps matches TRBD1 (5 bases). Between the trimmed V and J ends, which lost 10 bases and 9 bases, there was a span of 19 bases. Germline V CDR1 and CDR2: SNHLY, FYNNEI. The length of the CDR3 is 14 residues. CDR3 nucleotide sequence: TGTGCCACTTGGCCGGGGGTTAATCGTTCACCCCTCCACTTT. Amino acids: CATWPGVNRSPLHF.

The V and J genes are TRBV27 and TRBJ1-6; D gene uncertain. CDR1 MNHEY and CDR2 SMNVEV come from the germline V gene (reference sequence). Trimming stripped 6 bases from V and 11 bases from J, with 14 bases between. The CDR3 is made up of 13 amino acids. The chain's CDR3 is CASSPGVLTPLHF. The CDR3 coding sequence is TGTGCCAGCAGCCCCGGGGTCCTGACACCCCTCCACTTT.

The CDR3 DNA reads as TGTGCCAGCAGCTTAAGAGAGAGCCAGGGCGGGAGGGGCCACCGTTGTGAGCAGTTCTTC. Protein product: CASSLRESQGGRGHRCEQFF. V usage is TRBV7-3 and J usage is TRBJ2-1; 9 positions agree with TRBD2. Per the germline V gene, CDR1 is SGHTA and CDR2 is FQGTGA. The CDR3 runs to 20 residues. Germline trimming cut 1 base from V and 9 bases from J; bases unmatched to any gene: 22.

The V and J genes are TRBV28 and TRBJ1-3; no clear D. From germline, CDR1 is MDHEN and CDR2 SYDVKM. The CDR3 has 17 residues. Trimming pared 4 bases from V and 0 bases from J, leaving 16 bases between. The CDR3 bases are TGTGCCAGCAGTTCCTCCCCTACCGCGAGCTCTGGAAACACCATATATTTT. It yields the protein CASSSSPTASSGNTIYF.

This chain uses TRBV5-1 with TRBJ1-2; D is perhaps TRBD1 (6 bases). The germline V gene has CDR1 SGHRS and CDR2 YFSETQ. The V gene lost 1 base and the J gene lost 9 bases, with 10 bases spanning the gap. The CDR3 is made up of 12 amino acids. CDR3 protein: CASSLLQGSYTF. The DNA of the CDR3 is TGCGCCAGCAGCTTGCTACAGGGAAGCTACACCTTC.

The chain links TRBV5-1 to TRBJ2-7; tentative D call: TRBD1 (5 bases). This CDR3 comprises 16 residues. The V end was cut by 0 bases, the J end by 7 bases, with 20 bases between. Germline CDR1 reads SGHRS; CDR2 reads YFSETQ. The CDR3 spells CASSLELGPASREQYF. The CDR3 nucleotides are TGCGCCAGCAGCTTGGAGCTGGGGCCCGCCTCACGGGAGCAGTACTTC.

The chain uses TRBV5-6 and TRBJ2-5; D unclear. There are 13 residues in the CDR3. V lost 0 bases and J lost 5, with 8 bases in between. Germline V lookup: CDR1 SGHDT, CDR2 YYEEEE. In DNA, the CDR3 is TGTGCCAGCAGCTTGGGCCGGTGGGAGACCCAGTACTTC. Residues: CASSLGRWETQYF.

The rearrangement uses TRBV30 and TRBJ2-2, with TRBD2 identical over 12 bases. The germline V gene has CDR1 GTSNPN and CDR2 SVGIG (reference sequence). V lost 0 bases and J lost 4; bases outside the gene matches: 0. The CDR3 is 15 amino acids. In DNA, the CDR3 is TGTGCCTGGAGTGTACTAGCGGGAGGCACCGGGGAGCTGTTTTTT. This codes for CAWSVLAGGTGELFF.

This rearrangement joins TRBV28 to TRBJ2-3; 9 bases fit TRBD2. The CDR3 totals 15 residues. The V gene end was trimmed by 7 bases and the J gene end by 5 bases; junction bases not matched to a gene: 10. In germline, CDR1 is MDHEN, CDR2 SYDVKM. The CDR3 region has the DNA TGTGCCAGCACATTATTAGCGGGAGCGGGAGATACGCAGTATTTT. This sequence encodes CASTLLAGAGDTQYF.

The chain links TRBV19 to TRBJ2-3; 8 bases are a match to TRBD1. The trim removed 4 bases at V and 1 base at J, leaving 1 base unmatched. Germline CDR1 is LNHDA and CDR2 is SQIVND (reference sequence). This CDR3 is built from 14 residues. CDR3 amino acids: CASSKDRGTDTQYF. CDR3 nucleotide sequence: TGTGCCAGTAGTAAGGACAGGGGCACAGATACGCAGTATTTT.

The rearrangement links TRBV6-5 to TRBJ2-1, with D tentatively TRBD2 (6 bases). V lost 6 bases and J lost 5, with 14 bases in between. Germline CDR1 MNHEY, CDR2 SVGAGI. There are 14 residues in the CDR3. As DNA, the CDR3 is TGTGCCAGCAGGGAGGGATGGCAGGACAATGAGCAGTTCTTC. Protein product: CASREGWQDNEQFF.

The CDR3 spells CASTLPGGEAFF. The CDR3 nucleotides are TGTGCCAGCACCCTCCCGGGGGGCGAAGCTTTCTTT. This rearrangement joins TRBV28 to TRBJ1-1, with D maybe TRBD1 (6 bases). V was trimmed by 7 bases and J by 8 bases, leaving 14 bases between them. Germline-derived CDR1 and CDR2 are MDHEN and SYDVKM. The CDR3 runs 12 residues.